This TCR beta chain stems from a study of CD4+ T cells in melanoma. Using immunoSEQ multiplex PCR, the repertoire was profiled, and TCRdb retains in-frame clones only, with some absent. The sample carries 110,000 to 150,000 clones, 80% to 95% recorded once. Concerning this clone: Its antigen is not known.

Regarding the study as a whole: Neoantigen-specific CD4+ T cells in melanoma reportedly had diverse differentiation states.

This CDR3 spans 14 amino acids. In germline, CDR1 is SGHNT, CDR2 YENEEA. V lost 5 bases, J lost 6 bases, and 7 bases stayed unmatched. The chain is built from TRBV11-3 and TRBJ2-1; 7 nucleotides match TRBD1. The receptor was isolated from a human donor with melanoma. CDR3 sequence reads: CASSPTDRVNEQFF. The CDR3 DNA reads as TGTGCCAGCAGCCCGACCGACAGGGTCAATGAGCAGTTCTTC. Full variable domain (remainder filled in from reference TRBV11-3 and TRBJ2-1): EAGVVQSPRYKIIEKKQPVAFWCNPISGHNTLYWYLQNLGQGPELLIRYENEEAVDDSQLPKDRFSAERLKGVDSTLKIQPAELGDSAVYLCASSPTDRVNEQFFGPGTRLTVL.